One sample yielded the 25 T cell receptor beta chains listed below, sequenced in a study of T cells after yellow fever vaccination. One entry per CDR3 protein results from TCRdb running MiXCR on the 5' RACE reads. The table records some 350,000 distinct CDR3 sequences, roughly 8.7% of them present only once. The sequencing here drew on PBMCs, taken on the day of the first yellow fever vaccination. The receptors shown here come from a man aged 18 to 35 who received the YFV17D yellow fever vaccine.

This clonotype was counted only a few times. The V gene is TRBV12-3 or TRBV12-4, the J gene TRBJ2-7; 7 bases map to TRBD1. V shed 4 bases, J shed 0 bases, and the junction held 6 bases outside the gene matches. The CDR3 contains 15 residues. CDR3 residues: CASSSETGSSYEQYF. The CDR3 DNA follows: TGTGCCAGCAGTTCCGAGACAGGGAGCTCCTACGAGCAGTACTTC.

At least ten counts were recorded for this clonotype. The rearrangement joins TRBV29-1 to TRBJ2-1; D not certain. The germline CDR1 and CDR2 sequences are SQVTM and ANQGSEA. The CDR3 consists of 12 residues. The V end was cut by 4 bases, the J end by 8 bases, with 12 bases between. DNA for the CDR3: TGCAGCGTTGGGCCGGAGCACCATGAGCAGTTCTTC. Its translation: CSVGPEHHEQFF.

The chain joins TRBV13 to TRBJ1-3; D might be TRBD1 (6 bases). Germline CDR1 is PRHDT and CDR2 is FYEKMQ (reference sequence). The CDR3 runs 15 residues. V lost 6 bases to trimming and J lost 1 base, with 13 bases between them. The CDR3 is CASSYRDESGNTIYF. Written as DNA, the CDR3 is TGTGCCAGCAGTTACAGGGATGAGTCTGGAAACACCATATATTTT.

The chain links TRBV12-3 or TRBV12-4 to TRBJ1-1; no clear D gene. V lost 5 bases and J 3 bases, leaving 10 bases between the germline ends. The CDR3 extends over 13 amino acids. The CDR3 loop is CASSLTWYTEAFF. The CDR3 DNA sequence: TGTGCCAGCAGTCTAACTTGGTACACTGAAGCTTTCTTT.

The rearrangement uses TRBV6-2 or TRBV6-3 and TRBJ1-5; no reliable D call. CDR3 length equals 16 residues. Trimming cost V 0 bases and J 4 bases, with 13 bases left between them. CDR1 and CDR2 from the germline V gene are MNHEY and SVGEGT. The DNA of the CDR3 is TGTGCCAGCAGTTACTCCAGTGACACTAGGAATCAGCCCCAGCATTTT. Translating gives CASSYSSDTRNQPQHF.

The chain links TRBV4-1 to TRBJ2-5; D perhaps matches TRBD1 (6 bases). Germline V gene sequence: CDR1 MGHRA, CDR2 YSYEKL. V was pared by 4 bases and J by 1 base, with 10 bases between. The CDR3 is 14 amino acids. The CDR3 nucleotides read TGCGCCAGCAGCCGGCAGGGGCGCCAAGAGACCCAGTACTTC. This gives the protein CASSRQGRQETQYF.

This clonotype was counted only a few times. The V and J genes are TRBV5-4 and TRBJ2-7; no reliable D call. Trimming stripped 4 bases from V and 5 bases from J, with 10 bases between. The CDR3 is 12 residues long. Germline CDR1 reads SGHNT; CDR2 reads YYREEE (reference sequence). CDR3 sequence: CASSAVENEQYF. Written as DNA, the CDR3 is TGTGCCAGCAGCGCGGTAGAAAACGAGCAGTACTTC.

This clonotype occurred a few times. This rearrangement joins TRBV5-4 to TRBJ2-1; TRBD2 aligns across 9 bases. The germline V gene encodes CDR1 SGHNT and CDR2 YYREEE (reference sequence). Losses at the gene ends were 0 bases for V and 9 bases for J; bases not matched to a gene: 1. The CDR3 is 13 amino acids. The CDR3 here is CASSLVTSGEQFF. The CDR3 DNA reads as TGTGCCAGCAGCTTGGTGACTAGCGGTGAGCAGTTCTTC.

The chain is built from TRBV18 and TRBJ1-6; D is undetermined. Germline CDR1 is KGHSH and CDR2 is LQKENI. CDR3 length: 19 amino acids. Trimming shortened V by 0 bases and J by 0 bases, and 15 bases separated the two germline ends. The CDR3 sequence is CASSPPDARIGSYNSPLHF. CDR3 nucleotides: TGTGCCAGCTCACCACCGGACGCCAGGATAGGCTCCTATAATTCACCCCTCCACTTT.

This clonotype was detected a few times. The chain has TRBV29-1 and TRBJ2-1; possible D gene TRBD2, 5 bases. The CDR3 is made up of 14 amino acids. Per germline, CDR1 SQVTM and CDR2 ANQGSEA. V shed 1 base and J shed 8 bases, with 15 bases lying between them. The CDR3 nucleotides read TGCAGCGTTGAAGCTGGTGGCGGGCGGGATGAGCAGTTCTTC. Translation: CSVEAGGGRDEQFF.

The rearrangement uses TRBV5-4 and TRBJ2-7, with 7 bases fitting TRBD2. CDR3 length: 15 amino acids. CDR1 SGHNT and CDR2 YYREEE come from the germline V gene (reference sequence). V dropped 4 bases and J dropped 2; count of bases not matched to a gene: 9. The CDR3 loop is CASSPGAGEPYEQYV. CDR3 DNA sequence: TGTGCCAGCAGCCCAGGTGCGGGGGAGCCCTACGAGCAGTACGTC.

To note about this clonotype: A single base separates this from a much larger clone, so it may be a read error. CDR3 nucleotides: TGTGCCATCAGTCCTAAAAACACCGGGGAGCTGTTTTTT. Translation: CAISPKNTGELFF. The V call is TRBV6-6, the J call TRBJ2-2; the D is unclear. CDR1 and CDR2 from the germline V gene are MNHNY and SVGAGI (reference sequence). The CDR3 is 13 amino acids.

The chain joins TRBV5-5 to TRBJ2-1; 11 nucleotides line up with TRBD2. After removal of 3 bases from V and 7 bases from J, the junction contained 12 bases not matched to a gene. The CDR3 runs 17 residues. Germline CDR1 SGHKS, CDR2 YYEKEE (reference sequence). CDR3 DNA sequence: TGTGCCAGCAGCTACTCTGGACTAGCGGGCTCATGGAATGAGCAGTTCTTC. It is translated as CASSYSGLAGSWNEQFF.

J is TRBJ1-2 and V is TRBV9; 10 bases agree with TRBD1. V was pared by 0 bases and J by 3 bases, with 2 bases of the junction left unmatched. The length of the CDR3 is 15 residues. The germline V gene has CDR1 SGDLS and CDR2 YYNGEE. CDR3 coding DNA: TGTGCCAGCAGCGTAGGGACAGGGGGGGACTATGGCTACACCTTC. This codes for CASSVGTGGDYGYTF.

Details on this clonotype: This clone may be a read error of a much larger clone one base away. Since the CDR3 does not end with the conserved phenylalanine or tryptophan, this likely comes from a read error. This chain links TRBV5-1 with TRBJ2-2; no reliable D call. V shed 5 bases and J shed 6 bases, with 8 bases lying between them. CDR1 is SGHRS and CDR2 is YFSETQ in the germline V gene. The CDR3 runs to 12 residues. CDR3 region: CASRGGAGELFL. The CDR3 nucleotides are TGCGCCAGCAGAGGTGGGGCCGGGGAGCTGTTTTTA.

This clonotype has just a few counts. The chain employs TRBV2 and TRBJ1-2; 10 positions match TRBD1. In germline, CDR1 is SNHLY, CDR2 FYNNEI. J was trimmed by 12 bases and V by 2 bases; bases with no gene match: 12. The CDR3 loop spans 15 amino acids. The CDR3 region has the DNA TGTGCCAGCAGTGAAAATCCGCCGGGACAGGGGCGAAACACCTTC. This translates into CASSENPPGQGRNTF.

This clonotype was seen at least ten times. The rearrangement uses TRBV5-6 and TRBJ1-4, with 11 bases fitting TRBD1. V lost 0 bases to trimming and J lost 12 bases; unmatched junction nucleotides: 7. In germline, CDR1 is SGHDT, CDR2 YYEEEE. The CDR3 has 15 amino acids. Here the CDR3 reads CASSLGTGGPRQLFF. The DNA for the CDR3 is TGTGCCAGCAGCTTGGGGACAGGGGGCCCTCGGCAACTGTTTTTT.

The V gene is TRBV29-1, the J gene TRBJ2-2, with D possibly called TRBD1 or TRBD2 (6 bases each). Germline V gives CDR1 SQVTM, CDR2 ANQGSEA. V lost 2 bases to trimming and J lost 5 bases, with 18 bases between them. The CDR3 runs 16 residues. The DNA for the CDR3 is TGCAGCGTTGAAAAGGGTGGGGGCGCGGGAACCGGGGAGCTGTTTTTT. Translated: CSVEKGGGAGTGELFF.

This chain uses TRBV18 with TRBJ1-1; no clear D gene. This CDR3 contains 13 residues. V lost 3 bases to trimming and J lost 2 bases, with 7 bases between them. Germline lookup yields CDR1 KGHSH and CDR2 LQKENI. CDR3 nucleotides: TGTGCCAGCTCACCCACTTATAACACTGAAGCTTTCTTT. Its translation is CASSPTYNTEAFF.

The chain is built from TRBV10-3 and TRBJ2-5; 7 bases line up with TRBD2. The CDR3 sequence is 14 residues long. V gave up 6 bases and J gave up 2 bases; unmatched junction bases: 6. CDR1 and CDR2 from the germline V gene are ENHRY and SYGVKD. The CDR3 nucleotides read TGTGCCATCAGGGGCCGGGAGGCGCAAGAGACCCAGTACTTC. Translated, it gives CAIRGREAQETQYF.

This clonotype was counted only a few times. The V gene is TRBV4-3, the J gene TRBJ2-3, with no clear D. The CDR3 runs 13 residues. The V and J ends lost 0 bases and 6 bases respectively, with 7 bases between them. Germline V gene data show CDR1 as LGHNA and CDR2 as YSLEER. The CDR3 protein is CASSQERLDTQYF. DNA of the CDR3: TGCGCCAGCAGCCAAGAAAGATTGGATACGCAGTATTTT.

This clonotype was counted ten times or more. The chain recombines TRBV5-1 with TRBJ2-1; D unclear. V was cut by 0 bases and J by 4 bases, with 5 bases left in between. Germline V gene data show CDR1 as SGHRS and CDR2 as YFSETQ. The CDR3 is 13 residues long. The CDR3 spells CASSLDGYNEQFF. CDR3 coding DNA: TGCGCCAGCAGCTTGGACGGGTACAATGAGCAGTTCTTC.

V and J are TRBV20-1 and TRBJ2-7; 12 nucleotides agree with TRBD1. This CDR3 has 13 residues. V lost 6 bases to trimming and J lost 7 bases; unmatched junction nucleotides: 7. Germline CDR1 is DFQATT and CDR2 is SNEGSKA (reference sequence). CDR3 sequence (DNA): TGCAGTGCAGGGACAGGGGGCCACTGGGAGCAGTACTTC. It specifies CSAGTGGHWEQYF.

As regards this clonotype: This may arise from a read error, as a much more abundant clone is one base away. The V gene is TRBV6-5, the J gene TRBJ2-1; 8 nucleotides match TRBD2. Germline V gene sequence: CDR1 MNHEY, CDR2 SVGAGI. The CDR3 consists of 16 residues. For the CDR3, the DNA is TGTGCCAGCAGTTACAGTCCGAGCGGGGGTCGCAATGTGCAGTTCTTC. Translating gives CASSYSPSGGRNVQFF.

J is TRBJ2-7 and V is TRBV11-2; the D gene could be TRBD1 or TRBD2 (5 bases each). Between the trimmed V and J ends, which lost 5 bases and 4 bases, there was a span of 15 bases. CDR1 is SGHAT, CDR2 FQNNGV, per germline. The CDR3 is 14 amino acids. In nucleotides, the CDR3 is TGTGCCAGCAGCGCGGCAGGGACCCCTTACGAGCAGTACGTC. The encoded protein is CASSAAGTPYEQYV.